Listed below are T cell receptor beta chains from one sample, sequenced in a study of shared clonotypes between healthy human individuals. Here immunoSEQ multiplex PCR was the method, and the copy in TCRdb shows in-frame clones only, minus some. The table lists millions of clones, just over 90% of them singletons. The source material was naive CD4+ T cells from PBMCs. The receptors here all came from a man between 18 and 35 years old in good health. Some clones in this sample may be carry-over from other donors' samples. Both conserved end residues are part of each CDR3. The D gene is left open where the match is weak. Size is stated for part of the rows, as once, few or many counts, or as a class when the clone is expanded.

d_call: .; j_call: TRBJ2-7; clone_size: .; v_call: TRBV7-9; cdr3_nt: TGTGCCAGCAGCTCTCTCACGGCGGGGCGCAAAATAAGCTCCTACGAGCAGTACTTC; cdr3_aa: CASSSLTAGRKISSYEQYF
d_call: TRBD1; j_call: TRBJ1-5; clone_size: .; v_call: TRBV6-5; cdr3_nt: TGTGCCAGCAGCCCGGACAGGGCGGATCAGCCCCAGCATTTT; cdr3_aa: CASSPDRADQPQHF
d_call: .; j_call: TRBJ1-1; clone_size: few; v_call: TRBV5-4; cdr3_nt: TGTGCCAGCAGCTTGGCCTTAGCGACGGGACGTTTGAACACTGAAGCTTTCTTT; cdr3_aa: CASSLALATGRLNTEAFF
d_call: .; j_call: TRBJ2-3; clone_size: .; v_call: TRBV6-1; cdr3_nt: TGTGCCAGCAGTGACCGGAGGGCCTGGTTTACAGATACGCAGTATTTT; cdr3_aa: CASSDRRAWFTDTQYF
d_call: .; j_call: TRBJ1-1; clone_size: .; v_call: TRBV12-5; cdr3_nt: TGTGCTAGTGCCGGAGGGGGAAAAGCTTTCTTT; cdr3_aa: CASAGGGKAFF
d_call: TRBD2; j_call: TRBJ2-7; clone_size: .; v_call: TRBV28; cdr3_nt: TGTGCCAGCATAACTAGCGGAGACCCGGGGCACGAGCAGTACTTC; cdr3_aa: CASITSGDPGHEQYF
d_call: .; j_call: TRBJ1-2; clone_size: .; v_call: TRBV28; cdr3_nt: TGTGCCAGCAGGATGGGGGTGGTCCTTGGCTACACCTTC; cdr3_aa: CASRMGVVLGYTF
d_call: TRBD1; j_call: TRBJ2-7; clone_size: .; v_call: TRBV27; cdr3_nt: TGTGCCAGCAGTTTCCAACCGACAGGGGACCACGAGCAGTACTTC; cdr3_aa: CASSFQPTGDHEQYF
d_call: .; j_call: TRBJ2-7; clone_size: .; v_call: TRBV29-1; cdr3_nt: TGCAGCGTACATCGGGGTGCTCCCTACGAGCAGTACTTC; cdr3_aa: CSVHRGAPYEQYF
d_call: .; j_call: TRBJ2-5; clone_size: .; v_call: TRBV7-3; cdr3_nt: TGTGCCAGCAGCTTAGGGTTAGGGACACCGTGGGAGACCCAGTACTTC; cdr3_aa: CASSLGLGTPWETQYF
d_call: .; j_call: TRBJ2-1; clone_size: .; v_call: TRBV30; cdr3_nt: TGTGCCTGGAGGCTAGTAAATACAAATGAGCAGTTCTTC; cdr3_aa: CAWRLVNTNEQFF
d_call: TRBD2; j_call: TRBJ2-7; clone_size: .; v_call: TRBV7-8; cdr3_nt: TGTGCCAGCAGCTTAAACCGACTTACTAGCGGGAGGCCCGTTTCCTACGAGCAGTACTTC; cdr3_aa: CASSLNRLTSGRPVSYEQYF
d_call: .; j_call: TRBJ1-1; clone_size: .; v_call: TRBV5-1; cdr3_nt: TGCGCCAGCAGCTTGGGGACCCAGCGGGGCACTGAAGCTTTCTTT; cdr3_aa: CASSLGTQRGTEAFF
d_call: .; j_call: TRBJ2-7; clone_size: once; v_call: TRBV11-2; cdr3_nt: TGTGCCAGCAGCTTAGCGGGGGGCCTCGAGCAGTACTTC; cdr3_aa: CASSLAGGLEQYF
d_call: .; j_call: TRBJ1-5; clone_size: once; v_call: TRBV5-1; cdr3_nt: TGCGCCAGCAGCTTGGTGGGGGGTCTTCAGCCCCAGCATTTT; cdr3_aa: CASSLVGGLQPQHF
d_call: TRBD1; j_call: TRBJ1-4; clone_size: .; v_call: TRBV15; cdr3_nt: TGTGCCACCAGCCCAGACAGGGTCTATAATGAAAGACTGTTTTTT; cdr3_aa: CATSPDRVYNERLFF